The T cell receptor (beta chain) under discussion was sequenced for a study of OX40 agonist ivuxolimab in advanced cancers. CDR1 and CDR2 (germline): SGHVS, FQNEAQ. The CDR3 spans 15 residues. Trimming shortened V by 3 bases and J by 4 bases, and 16 bases separated the two germline ends. Libraries were prepared by immunoSEQ multiplex PCR; TCRdb keeps only in-frame clonotypes and omits some of them. The table records some 90,000 clones, 70% to 90% of them present only once. The specimen comprised CD4+ or CD8+ T cells sorted from blood, sampled in a trial of the OX40 agonist ivuxolimab. The TCR comes from an adult with an advanced solid tumor such as melanoma, head and neck, liver or kidney cancer. The J gene is TRBJ2-7, the V gene TRBV7-8; either TRBD1 or TRBD2 may fit D (5 bases each). DNA for the CDR3: TGTGCCAGCAGCTTGGGGACCGGGTCCGATTACGAGCAGTACTTC. Protein product: CASSLGTGSDYEQYF.